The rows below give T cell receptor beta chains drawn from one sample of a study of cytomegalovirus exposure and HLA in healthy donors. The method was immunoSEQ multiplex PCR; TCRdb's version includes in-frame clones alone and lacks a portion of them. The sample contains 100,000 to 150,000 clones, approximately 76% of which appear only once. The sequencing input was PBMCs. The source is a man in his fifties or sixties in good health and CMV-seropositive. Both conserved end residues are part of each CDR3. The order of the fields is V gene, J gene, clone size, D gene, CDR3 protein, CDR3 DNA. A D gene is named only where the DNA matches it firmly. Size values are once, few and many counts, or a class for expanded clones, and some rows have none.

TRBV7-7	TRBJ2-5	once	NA	CASSLRTQETQYF	TGTGCCAGCAGCTTAAGGACTCAAGAGACCCAGTACTTC
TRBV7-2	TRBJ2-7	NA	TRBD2	CASSLSGAREQYF	TGTGCCAGCAGCTTAAGCGGGGCGCGCGAGCAGTACTTC
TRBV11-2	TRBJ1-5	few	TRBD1	CASSWGTGIQPQHF	TGTGCCAGCAGCTGGGGGACAGGGATCCAGCCCCAGCATTTT
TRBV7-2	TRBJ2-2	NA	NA	CASSPAQGGTGELFF	TGTGCCAGCAGCCCCGCCCAGGGTGGCACCGGGGAGCTGTTTTTT
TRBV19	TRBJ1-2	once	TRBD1	CASEDRKGDGYTF	TGTGCCAGTGAGGACAGGAAAGGCGATGGCTACACCTTC
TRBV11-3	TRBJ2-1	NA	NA	CASSFQGNEQFF	TGTGCCAGCAGCTTTCAGGGCAATGAGCAGTTCTTC
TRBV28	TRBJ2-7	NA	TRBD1	CASSLWGTGSYEQYF	TGTGCCAGCAGTTTATGGGGGACAGGTTCCTACGAGCAGTACTTC
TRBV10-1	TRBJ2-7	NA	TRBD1	CASSPPGQAYEQYF	TGCGCCAGCAGTCCCCCGGGACAGGCCTACGAGCAGTACTTC
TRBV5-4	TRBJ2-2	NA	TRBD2	CASSLGLAGGANTGELFF	TGTGCCAGCAGCTTGGGACTAGCGGGAGGCGCGAACACCGGGGAGCTGTTTTTT
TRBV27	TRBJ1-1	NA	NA	CASSRMEGFNTEAFF	TGTGCCAGCAGCCGAATGGAGGGTTTTAACACTGAAGCTTTCTTT
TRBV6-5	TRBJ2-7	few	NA	CASSYSIIGGHEQYF	TGTGCCAGCAGTTACTCGATAATCGGGGGGCACGAGCAGTACTTC
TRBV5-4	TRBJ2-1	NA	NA	CASSQTAGAGGNEQFF	TGTGCCAGCAGCCAGACCGCGGGGGCTGGTGGCAATGAGCAGTTCTTC
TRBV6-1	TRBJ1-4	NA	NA	CASSYVALEKLFF	TGTGCCAGCAGTTATGTAGCGTTAGAAAAACTGTTTTTT
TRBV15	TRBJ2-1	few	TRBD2	CATSRRTSGRIDEQFF	TGTGCCACCAGCAGAAGGACTAGCGGGAGGATCGATGAGCAGTTCTTC
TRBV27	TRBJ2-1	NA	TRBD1	CASSFRGSSYNEQFF	TGTGCCAGCAGTTTCAGGGGGAGCTCCTACAATGAGCAGTTCTTC
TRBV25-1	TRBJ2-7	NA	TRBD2	CASSESSGRYYEQYF	TGTGCCAGCAGTGAATCCAGCGGGAGATATTACGAGCAGTACTTC
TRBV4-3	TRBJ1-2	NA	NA	CASSRAGGYYGYTF	TGCGCCAGCAGCCGCGCGGGGGGGTACTATGGCTACACCTTC
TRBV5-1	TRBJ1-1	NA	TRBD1	CASSLLGQGNTEAFF	TGCGCCAGCAGCTTGCTAGGACAGGGGAACACTGAAGCTTTCTTT
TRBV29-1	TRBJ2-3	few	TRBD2	CSVVGSGSTDTQYF	TGCAGCGTTGTCGGTAGCGGGAGCACAGATACGCAGTATTTT
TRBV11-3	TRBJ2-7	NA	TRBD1	CASSHAGQGSYEQYF	TGTGCCAGCAGCCACGCCGGACAGGGGTCCTACGAGCAGTACTTC
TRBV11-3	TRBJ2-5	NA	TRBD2	CASKRGGLETQYF	TGTGCCAGCAAGCGGGGGGGCCTGGAGACCCAGTACTTC
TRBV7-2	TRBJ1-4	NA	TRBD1	CASSPSGGTNEKLFF	TGTGCCAGCAGCCCGTCAGGGGGCACTAATGAAAAACTGTTTTTT
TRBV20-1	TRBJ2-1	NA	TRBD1	CSAATGDEQFF	TGCAGTGCCGCCACAGGGGATGAGCAGTTCTTC
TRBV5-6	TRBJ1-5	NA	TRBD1	CASSFYGQGAWQPQHF	TGTGCCAGCAGCTTCTATGGACAGGGGGCTTGGCAGCCCCAGCATTTT
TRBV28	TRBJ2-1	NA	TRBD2	CASSGRNIAGALQFF	TGTGCCAGCAGCGGAAGGAATATAGCGGGGGCCCTTCAGTTCTTC
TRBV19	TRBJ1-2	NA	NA	CASSIVPTASGSYGYTF	TGTGCCAGTAGTATAGTTCCCACAGCGAGCGGTTCCTATGGCTACACCTTC
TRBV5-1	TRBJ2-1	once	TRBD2	CASSLDGGRTYNEQFF	TGCGCCAGCAGCTTGGACGGCGGGAGGACCTACAATGAGCAGTTCTTC
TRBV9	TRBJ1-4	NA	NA	CASSVEGRGTTNEKLFF	TGTGCCAGCAGCGTAGAGGGTCGGGGGACCACTAATGAAAAACTGTTTTTT
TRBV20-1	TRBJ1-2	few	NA	CSARGPRGYTF	TGCAGTGCACGAGGTCCCAGAGGCTACACCTTC
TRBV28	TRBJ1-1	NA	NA	CASSSNTEAFF	TGTGCCAGCAGTTCAAACACTGAAGCTTTCTTT
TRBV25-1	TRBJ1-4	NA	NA	CASQQGWNEKLFF	TGTGCCTCTCAACAGGGATGGAATGAAAAACTGTTTTTT
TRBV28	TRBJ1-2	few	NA	CASSTGRVGYTF	TGTGCCAGCAGCACAGGGAGGGTAGGCTACACCTTC
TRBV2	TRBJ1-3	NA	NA	CASTTPASGNTIYF	TGTGCCAGCACAACTCCTGCCTCTGGAAACACCATATATTTT
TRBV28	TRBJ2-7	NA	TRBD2	CASRRGILYEQYF	TGTGCCAGCAGGCGGGGGATACTCTACGAGCAGTACTTC
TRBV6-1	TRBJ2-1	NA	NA	CASSEGLPGNNEQFF	TGTGCCAGCAGTGAAGGACTACCCGGAAACAATGAGCAGTTCTTC
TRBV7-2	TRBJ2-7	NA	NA	CASSLATLATEQYF	TGTGCCAGCAGCTTAGCAACCCTAGCAACCGAGCAGTACTTC
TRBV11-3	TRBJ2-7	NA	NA	CASSLDGDTYEQYF	TGTGCCAGCAGCTTAGACGGGGACACCTACGAGCAGTACTTC
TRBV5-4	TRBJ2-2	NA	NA	CASSFPQGPLNTGELFF	TGTGCCAGCAGCTTTCCACAGGGCCCCTTGAACACCGGGGAGCTGTTTTTT
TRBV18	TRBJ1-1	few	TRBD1	CASSPPTGDSEAFF	TGTGCCAGCTCACCCCCGACAGGGGATAGTGAAGCTTTCTTT
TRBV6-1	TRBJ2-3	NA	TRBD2	CASSETGLAGDLTDTQYF	TGTGCCAGCAGTGAAACGGGGCTAGCGGGAGACCTCACAGATACGCAGTATTTT
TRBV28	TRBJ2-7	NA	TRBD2	CASSFGGGVYEQYF	TGTGCCAGCAGTTTCGGGGGGGGAGTATACGAGCAGTACTTC
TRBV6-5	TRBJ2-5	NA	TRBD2	CASSYAVAGYQETQYF	TGTGCCAGCAGTTACGCGGTAGCGGGGTATCAAGAGACCCAGTACTTC
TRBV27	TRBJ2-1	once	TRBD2	CASSSLRSGGLGEQFF	TGTGCCAGCAGTTCCCTGAGAAGCGGGGGCCTGGGTGAGCAGTTCTTC
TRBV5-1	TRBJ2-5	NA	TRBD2	CASSLQLLASETQYF	TGCGCCAGCAGCCTGCAACTACTAGCGTCGGAGACCCAGTACTTC
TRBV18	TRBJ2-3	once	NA	CASSPPVLLTDTQYF	TGTGCCAGCTCACCACCCGTGTTATTGACAGATACGCAGTATTTT
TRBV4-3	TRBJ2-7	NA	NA	CASSQDRIMTYKYF	TGCGCCAGCAGCCAAGATAGAATTATGACATACAAATACTTC